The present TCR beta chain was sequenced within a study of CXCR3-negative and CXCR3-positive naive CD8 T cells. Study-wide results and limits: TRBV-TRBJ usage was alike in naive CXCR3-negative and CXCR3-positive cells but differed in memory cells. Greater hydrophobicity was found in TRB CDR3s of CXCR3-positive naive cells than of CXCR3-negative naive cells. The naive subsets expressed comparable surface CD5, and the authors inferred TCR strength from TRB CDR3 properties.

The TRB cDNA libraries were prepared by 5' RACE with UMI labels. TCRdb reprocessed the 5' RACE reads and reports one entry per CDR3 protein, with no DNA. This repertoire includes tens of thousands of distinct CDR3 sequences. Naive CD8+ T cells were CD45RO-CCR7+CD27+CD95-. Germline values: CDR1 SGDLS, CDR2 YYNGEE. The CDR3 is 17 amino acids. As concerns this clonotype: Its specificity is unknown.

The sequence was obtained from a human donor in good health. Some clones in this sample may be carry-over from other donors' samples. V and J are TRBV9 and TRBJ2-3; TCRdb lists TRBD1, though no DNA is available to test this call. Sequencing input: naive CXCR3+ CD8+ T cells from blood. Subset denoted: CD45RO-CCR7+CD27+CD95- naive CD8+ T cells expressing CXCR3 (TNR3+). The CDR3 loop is CASSFMDRLTFTDTQYF.